This is a list of T cell receptor beta chains from one sample in a study of blood T cells in healthy people across ages. TCRdb re-called the 5' RACE reads with MiXCR, one entry per CDR3 protein. The sample contains about 670,000 distinct CDR3 sequences, 40% to 50% of which appear only once. The specimen sequenced was blood. These receptors were taken from a man older than 75 in good health. The CDR3 runs from the conserved cysteine through the conserved F or W. D genes are given only for firm matches. Not all rows give a size; the values are once, few, many and, for expanded clones, a class.

J gene,clone size,V gene,D gene,CDR3 DNA,CDR3 protein
TRBJ2-1,once,TRBV5-1,TRBD2,TGCGCCAGCAGCCTAATGGGACTAGCGGGAGGACATGAGCAGTTCTTC,CASSLMGLAGGHEQFF
TRBJ2-3,NA,TRBV6-2/TRBV6-3,TRBD1,TGTGCCAGCAGTTACGGGACAGGGGGGGCAGATACGCAGTATTTT,CASSYGTGGADTQYF
TRBJ2-7,few,TRBV7-6,NA,TGTGCCAGCAGCTTAGCTCAAACCGTTTCCTACGAGCAGTACTTC,CASSLAQTVSYEQYF
TRBJ2-1,NA,TRBV10-2,TRBD1,TGCGCCAGCAGTACGACAGGGGTGGGTGAGCAGTTCTTC,CASSTTGVGEQFF
TRBJ2-3,many,TRBV13,NA,TGTGCCAGCAGCTTAAGGAACCCAGGGGGGACAGATACGCAGTATTTT,CASSLRNPGGTDTQYF
TRBJ2-2,NA,TRBV20-1,TRBD2,TGCAGTGCTATAAGCGGGGGGCGGCAGAGCACCGGGGAGCTGTTTTTT,CSAISGGRQSTGELFF
TRBJ1-5,few,TRBV28,NA,TGTGCCAGCAGCCCCCGGGACGGGATCAATCAGCCCCAGCATTTT,CASSPRDGINQPQHF
TRBJ2-1,few,TRBV6-2/TRBV6-3,TRBD2,TGTGCCAGCACCGGGACTAGCGGGAGTGCTGAGCAGTTCTTC,CASTGTSGSAEQFF
TRBJ2-1,few,TRBV12-5,TRBD2,TGTGCTAGTGGTTTCGGGACTAGCGGGAACAATGAGCAGTTCTTC,CASGFGTSGNNEQFF
TRBJ2-7,few,TRBV14,NA,TGTGCCAGCAGCAAACAGGGTTGGTCCTACGAGCAGTACTTC,CASSKQGWSYEQYF
TRBJ1-1,many,TRBV19,NA,TGTGCCAGTAGTACCTCGGGGACGAACACTGAAGCTTTCTTT,CASSTSGTNTEAFF
TRBJ1-2,few,TRBV20-1,NA,TGCAGTGCTAGAGATTTAAGGGGTGATGGTGGCTACACCTTC,CSARDLRGDGGYTF
TRBJ1-6,NA,TRBV7-2,NA,TGTGCCAGCAAACCCCCAGGGCTGGGGTCTTCACCCCTCCACTTT,CASKPPGLGSSPLHF
TRBJ2-3,many,TRBV4-2,TRBD2,TGTGCCAGCAGCCAAGCCAGCGGGGGTCGCACAGATACGCAGTATTTT,CASSQASGGRTDTQYF
TRBJ2-1,few,TRBV25-1,TRBD2,TGTGCCAGCAGTGTTAGCGGGGGCCCTTTTGGGGGGCAGTTCTTC,CASSVSGGPFGGQFF
TRBJ2-1,NA,TRBV2,NA,TGTGTCCCGGGGGAGCCCGCTTCATCCAATGAGCAGTTCTTC,CVPGEPASSNEQFF
TRBJ2-3,NA,TRBV7-2,TRBD2,TGTGCCAGCAGCTCAGGGATACCACGCGGGGGGGCCGATACGCAGTATTTT,CASSSGIPRGGADTQYF
TRBJ1-2,NA,TRBV4-1,NA,TGCGCCAGCAGCCAAGAGGGGGTCAATGGCTACACCTTC,CASSQEGVNGYTF
TRBJ1-4,NA,TRBV4-3,NA,TGCGCCAGCAGCCAAGGGTTGTGGGGCTATGAAAAACTGTTTTTT,CASSQGLWGYEKLFF
TRBJ1-1,many,TRBV12-3/TRBV12-4,NA,TGTGCCACCAGTACGGCTCGGGGGGGCAGGTACACTGAAGCTTTCTTT,CATSTARGGRYTEAFF
TRBJ2-1,many,TRBV7-2,TRBD2,TGTGCCAGCAGCCTAGTAGGCGCGGGAGTGGGCAATGAGCAGTTCTTC,CASSLVGAGVGNEQFF
TRBJ2-7,NA,TRBV29-1,TRBD2,TGCGGCGTTGGAGGACGCTTTAGCGGGAGTAGGGGTGTCTACGAGCAGTACTTC,CGVGGRFSGSRGVYEQYF
TRBJ2-5,NA,TRBV12-3/TRBV12-4,NA,TGTGCCAGCAGTGCACATGGGGCCGAGACCCAGTACTTC,CASSAHGAETQYF
TRBJ2-7,NA,TRBV7-2,TRBD2,TGTGCCAGCAGCTTCCCGAGAGCGGGAGGGCCGGCTGAGCAGTACTTC,CASSFPRAGGPAEQYF
TRBJ2-7,NA,TRBV28,NA,TGTGCCAGCAGTGCCGGATCCGGGACGTGGACTAACCCAAGCAGCGAGCAGTACTTC,CASSAGSGTWTNPSSEQYF
TRBJ1-6,NA,TRBV5-5,TRBD1,TGTGCCAGCAGACACGGACAGGGCCCGAGCTCCTATAATTCACCCCTCCACTTT,CASRHGQGPSSYNSPLHF
TRBJ2-7,NA,TRBV10-2,NA,TGCGCCAGCAGTCACGGGGCGGGCTACGAGCAGTACTTC,CASSHGAGYEQYF
TRBJ1-4,NA,TRBV10-3,TRBD1,TGTGCCATCAGTGGAGGGACAGGCCCCAATGAAAAACTGTTTTTT,CAISGGTGPNEKLFF
TRBJ2-3,NA,TRBV24-1,TRBD2,TGTGCCACCAGTGATATGACTAGCGGGAGGGTAGGAGATACGCAGTATTTT,CATSDMTSGRVGDTQYF
TRBJ2-1,NA,TRBV6-2/TRBV6-3,TRBD1,TGTGCCAGCAGTTACGCAGGACAGGGGATTTACAATGAGCCGTTCTTC,CASSYAGQGIYNEPFF
TRBJ2-3,once,TRBV6-5,NA,TGTGCCAGCAGTTACTCCCGGGGACATCTGACAGATACGCAGTATTTT,CASSYSRGHLTDTQYF
TRBJ2-3,few,TRBV29-1,NA,TGCAGCTTTGGACTTGCGACAGATACGCAGTATTTT,CSFGLATDTQYF
TRBJ2-3,few,TRBV9,NA,TGTGCCAGCAACCCTTCGGGATCCACAGATACGCAGTATTTT,CASNPSGSTDTQYF
TRBJ2-7,NA,TRBV9,TRBD1,TGTGCCAGCAGCGCCCGGACCGGACAGGGGCCCTACGAGCAGTACTTC,CASSARTGQGPYEQYF
TRBJ2-5,NA,TRBV6-2/TRBV6-3,NA,TGTGCCAGCAGTGACGGCGGGGGCGGAGAGACCCAGTACTTC,CASSDGGGGETQYF
TRBJ2-1,NA,TRBV20-1,TRBD2,TGCAGTGCTTCAACTAGCGGGAGGGCCAATGAGCAGTTCTTC,CSASTSGRANEQFF
TRBJ2-7,few,TRBV20-1,TRBD2,TGCAGCGGGGAAGCGGGAGGGTTGCCCGAGCAGTACTTC,CSGEAGGLPEQYF
TRBJ1-2,few,TRBV2,NA,TGTGCCAGCAGCCCCCAGGGGTTGGGGATCTATGGCTACACCTTC,CASSPQGLGIYGYTF
TRBJ1-2,many,TRBV5-6,NA,TGTGCCAGCAGCCCCGGTGGGAGGGACAACTATGGCTACACCTTC,CASSPGGRDNYGYTF
TRBJ1-6,NA,TRBV4-3,NA,TGCGCCAGCAGCCAAGGGCAGGGAAGTTCACCCCTCCACTTT,CASSQGQGSSPLHF
TRBJ1-5,NA,TRBV14,NA,TGTGCCAGCAGCCAAACCAATCAGCCCCAGCATTTT,CASSQTNQPQHF